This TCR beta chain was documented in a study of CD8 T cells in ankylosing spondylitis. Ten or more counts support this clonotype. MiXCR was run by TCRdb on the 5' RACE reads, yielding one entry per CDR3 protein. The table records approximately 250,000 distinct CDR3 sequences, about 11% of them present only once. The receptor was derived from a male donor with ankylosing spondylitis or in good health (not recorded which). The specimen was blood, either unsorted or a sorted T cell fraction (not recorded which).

This CDR3 reads CASSLADSSEQYF. The CDR3 DNA reads TGTGCCAGCAGCTTAGCGGACAGCTCCGAGCAGTACTTC. The rearrangement uses TRBV7-6 and TRBJ2-7, with D perhaps matching TRBD1 (6 bases). The CDR3 length is 13 residues. Germline loops: CDR1 SGHVS, CDR2 FNYEAQ. V gave up 0 bases and J gave up 6 bases, with 9 bases separating them. Full variable domain (rest looked up from reference TRBV7-6 and TRBJ2-7): GAGVSQSPRYKVTKRGQDVALRCDPISGHVSLYWYRQALGQGPEFLTYFNYEAQQDKSGLPNDRFSAERPEGSISTLTIQRTEQRDSAMYRCASSLADSSEQYFGPGTRLTVT.